The 3 T cell receptor beta chains below all came from one sample that was sequenced in a study of blood T cell repertoires in COVID-19. Using immunoSEQ multiplex PCR, the repertoire was profiled, and TCRdb retains in-frame clones only, with some absent. The data contain roughly 70,000 clones, about 88% of them singletons. Sequenced: peripheral blood. The receptors derive from a man aged 65 to 85 with active COVID-19.

The chain employs TRBV19 and TRBJ1-1; 10 bases fit TRBD1. The CDR3 loop spans 16 amino acids. Germline values: CDR1 LNHDA, CDR2 SQIVND (reference sequence). V shed 3 bases and J 1 base; nucleotides not matched to a gene: 5. CDR3 sequence reads: CASSIPRTGGNTEAFF. In DNA form, the CDR3 reads TGTGCCAGTAGTATCCCCCGGACAGGGGGGAACACTGAAGCTTTCTTT.

The rearrangement uses TRBV7-9 and TRBJ2-7; no reliable D call. This CDR3 has 14 amino acids. Germline V gives CDR1 SEHNR, CDR2 FQNEAQ (reference sequence). Trimming removed 2 bases at V and 3 bases at J, with 11 bases between. For the CDR3, the DNA is TGTGCCAGCAGCTTATTGGGCAACTTCTACGAGCAGTACTTC. Protein sequence: CASSLLGNFYEQYF. Drawing the rest from reference TRBV7-9 and TRBJ2-7, the complete variable domain is DTGVSQNPRHKITKRGQNVTFRCDPISEHNRLYWYRQTLGQGPEFLTYFQNEAQLEKSRLLSDRFSAERPKGSFSTLEIQRTEQGDSAMYLCASSLLGNFYEQYFGPGTRLTVT.

V gene TRBV24-1 combines with J gene TRBJ1-2, with TRBD1 identical over 8 bases. CDR3 length: 14 residues. Germline-derived CDR1 and CDR2 are KGHDR and SFDVKD. Trimming took 3 bases from V and 7 from J; bases not matched to a gene: 6. The DNA for the CDR3 is TGTGCCACCAGTGATCTGACAGGGGTGGCTGGCTACACCTTC. It codes for CATSDLTGVAGYTF.